The 8 T cell receptor beta chains listed next were all sequenced from one sample in a study of T-cell reconstitution after alpha-beta-depleted transplantation in children (dated by TCRdb to about 2016). Receptor amplification or capture employed PCR. Reads for this sample came from an Illumina HiSeq 2500. TCR library preparation used molecular barcoding, with unique molecular identifiers applied to normalize quantification of the TCRbeta repertoire. TCRdb ran its own pipeline on the public reads, namely fastp trimming at Q25 and MiXCR clone calling, and kept in-frame beta chains. Each entry merges the rows of one CDR3 protein and shows their most common DNA and genes. For this sample the table gives 700,000 to 850,000 distinct CDR3 sequences, of which approximately 15% were detected only once. Around 5.3% of the sample rests with the top ten. This sample's treatment or condition label indicates: allogeneic hematopoietic cell transplantation with graft depleted of TCRalphabeta T cells and CD19 B cells.

This sample comprised PBMCs, mostly from graft donor cells, obtained 360 days after TCRalphabeta/CD19-depleted stem cell transplant. The receptors come from a male patient younger than 18 who had a stem cell transplant for acute lymphoblastic leukemia, so the T cells may come from the graft donor.

This clonotype was seen repeatedly, ten times or more. The chain is built from TRBV2 and TRBJ2-4; 8 nucleotides align to TRBD2. Germline V gives CDR1 SNHLY, CDR2 FYNNEI. This CDR3 is built from 10 residues. The ends lost 6 bases at V and 16 bases at J; junction bases unmatched: 5. CDR3: CASSYSGSYF. The CDR3 nucleotides are TGTGCCAGCAGCTACAGCGGGAGTTACTTC.

This rearrangement joins TRBV5-1 to TRBJ2-5, with 9 positions matching TRBD2. The CDR3 is made up of 15 amino acids. The V gene end was trimmed by 2 bases and the J gene end by 3 bases; junction bases not matched to a gene: 5. Looked up from germline, CDR1 is SGHRS and CDR2 is YFSETQ. The CDR3 DNA sequence: TGCGCCAGCAGCTTAGTAGCGGGAGTAAAAGAGACCCAGTACTTC. Its translation: CASSLVAGVKETQYF. Supplemented by reference TRBV5-1 and TRBJ2-5, the full variable domain reads KAGVTQTPRYLIKTRGQQVTLSCSPISGHRSVSWYQQTPGQGLQFLFEYFSETQRNKGNFPGRFSGRQFSNSRSEMNVSTLELGDSALYLCASSLVAGVKETQYFGPGTRLLVL.

This clonotype was detected only a few times. J is TRBJ2-5 and V is TRBV5-1; D gene uncertain. The CDR3 length is 15 residues. Germline CDR1 is SGHRS and CDR2 is YFSETQ. Trimming left V 0 bases short and J 10 bases short, with 19 bases between. The CDR3 DNA is TGCGCCAGCAGCTTGGAGGGCCTCGGGTTGGAAGGCCAGTACTTC. Protein: CASSLEGLGLEGQYF.

The genes are TRBV20-1 and TRBJ2-7, with TRBD1 matching over 9 bases. V lost 1 base, J lost 1 base, and 5 bases stayed unmatched. Germline-derived CDR1 and CDR2 are DFQATT and SNEGSKA (reference sequence). The CDR3 has 15 amino acids. The CDR3 DNA is TGCAGTGCTAGAGTCCCGGGACAGGGTTCCTACGAGCAGTACTTC. The encoded protein is CSARVPGQGSYEQYF.

This rearrangement joins TRBV19 to TRBJ2-7; TRBD2 matches at 9 bases. V dropped 10 bases and J dropped 1; count of bases not matched to a gene: 8. The CDR3 loop spans 14 amino acids. Germline assignment: CDR1 LNHDA and CDR2 SQIVND (reference sequence). For the CDR3, the DNA is TGTGCCACCTATAGCGGGAGTGGGTCCTACGAGCAGTACTTC. It yields the protein CATYSGSGSYEQYF. Full variable domain (rest looked up from reference TRBV19 and TRBJ2-7): DGGITQSPKYLFRKEGQNVTLSCEQNLNHDAMYWYRQDPGQGLRLIYYSQIVNDFQKGDIAEGYSVSREKKESFPLTVTSAQKNPTAFYLCATYSGSGSYEQYFGPGTRLTVT.

This clonotype was seen only a few times. The gene calls are TRBV9 and TRBJ2-6, with 7 bases matching TRBD2. The CDR3 spans 22 residues. V gave up 0 bases and J gave up 0 bases; unmatched junction bases: 18. Germline CDR1 and CDR2: SGDLS and YYNGEE. This chain's CDR3 is CASSVATSVPLSTVSGANVLTF. The CDR3 DNA is TGTGCCAGCAGCGTAGCTACTAGCGTCCCTCTATCCACCGTCTCTGGGGCCAACGTCCTGACTTTC.

There are a few counts of this clonotype. The chain has TRBV5-1 and TRBJ2-3; the D is unclear. V was cut by 1 base and J by 2 bases, with 8 bases left in between. The CDR3 is made up of 14 amino acids. Germline V lookup: CDR1 SGHRS, CDR2 YFSETQ. Here the CDR3 reads CASSLSRNTDTQYF. DNA of the CDR3: TGCGCCAGCAGCTTGTCGCGGAACACAGATACGCAGTATTTT. The full variable domain, with the rest looked up from reference TRBV5-1 and TRBJ2-3, is KAGVTQTPRYLIKTRGQQVTLSCSPISGHRSVSWYQQTPGQGLQFLFEYFSETQRNKGNFPGRFSGRQFSNSRSEMNVSTLELGDSALYLCASSLSRNTDTQYFGPGTRLTVL.

The chain joins TRBV4-2 to TRBJ1-6; D gene unclear. The CDR3 is 15 residues long. Between the trimmed V and J ends, which lost 2 bases and 8 bases, there was a span of 13 bases. Germline CDR1 and CDR2: LGHNA and YNFKEQ. In nucleotides, the CDR3 is TGTGCCAGCAGCCAAACCCGGACGGAAGATTCACCCCTCCACTTT. Translation: CASSQTRTEDSPLHF.